This TCR beta chain was captured in a study of identical twins. Points from the study as a whole: Clonotypes of the beta chain that were abundant in cord blood carried fewer insertions (memory repertoires showed none). Out-of-frame alpha sequences that twins shared showed excess low generation probability.

After template switching added a universal primer site, the resulting cDNA carried unique molecular identifiers. TCRdb reanalysed the 5' RACE reads using MiXCR and keeps one entry per CDR3 protein. The sample has about 210,000 distinct CDR3 sequences, about a tenth seen once. Worth noting for this clonotype: Its matching antigen is unknown.

CDR3 size: 14 residues. V trimming: 6 bases; J trimming: 8 bases; junction bases outside the gene matches: 7. CDR1 MGHDK and CDR2 SYGVNS come from the germline V gene. Sequencing was carried out using memory (CD45RO+) T cells sorted from blood. This clonotype was sampled from a young woman in good health. The chain joins TRBV25-1 to TRBJ1-4, with TRBD1 matching over 9 bases. The CDR3 DNA reads TGTGCCAGCAGAGGGGGACAGGGTAGAGAAAAACTGTTTTTT. Translation gives CASRGGQGREKLFF. The full variable domain, with the rest looked up from reference TRBV25-1 and TRBJ1-4, is EADIYQTPRYLVIGTGKKITLECSQTMGHDKMYWYQQDPGMELHLIHYSYGVNSTEKGDLSSESTVSRIRTEHFPLTLESARPSHTSQYLCASRGGQGREKLFFGSGTQLSVL.